This TCR beta chain originates from a study of identical twins. Study-level results: With abundant cord blood beta clonotypes, insertions were fewer; memory repertoires showed no such pattern. Models underestimated out-of-frame TCR alpha sharing in monozygotic twins.

Trimming took off 3 bases at V and 3 bases at J, with 6 bases between the two ends. Germline V gene sequence: CDR1 MDHEN, CDR2 SYDVKM. CDR3 length: 13 residues. As regards this clonotype: Its specificity is not known.

MiXCR was run by TCRdb on the 5' RACE reads, yielding one entry per CDR3 protein. The repertoire has 1.5 million to 2 million distinct CDR3 sequences, roughly a third of them found once; the top ten carry under 0.35%. The chain employs TRBV28 and TRBJ2-1; D is unresolved. This TCR came from a newborn girl in good health. What was sequenced was cord blood. The CDR3 loop is CASSLGNYNEQFF. The CDR3 DNA is TGTGCCAGCAGTTTGGGGAACTACAATGAGCAGTTCTTC. The whole variable domain, remainder taken from reference TRBV28 and TRBJ2-1, is DVKVTQSSRYLVKRTGEKVFLECVQDMDHENMFWYRQDPGLGLRLIYFSYDVKMKEKGDIPEGYSVSREKKERFSLILESASTNQTSMYLCASSLGNYNEQFFGPGTRLTVL.